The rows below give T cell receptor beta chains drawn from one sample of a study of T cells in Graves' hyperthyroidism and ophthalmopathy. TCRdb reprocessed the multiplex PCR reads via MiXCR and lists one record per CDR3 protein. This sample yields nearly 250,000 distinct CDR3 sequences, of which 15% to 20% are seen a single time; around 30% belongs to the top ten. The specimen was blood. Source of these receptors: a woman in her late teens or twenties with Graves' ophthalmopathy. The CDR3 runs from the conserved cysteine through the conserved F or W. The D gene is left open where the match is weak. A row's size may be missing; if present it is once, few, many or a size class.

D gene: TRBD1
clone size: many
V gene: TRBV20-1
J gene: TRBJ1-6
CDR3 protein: CSAGQGIDNSPLHF
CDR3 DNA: TGCAGTGCTGGACAGGGTATAGATAATTCACCCCTCCACTTT

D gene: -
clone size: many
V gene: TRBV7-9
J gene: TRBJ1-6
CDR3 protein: CASSFIGVERRGDNSPLHF
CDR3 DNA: TGTGCCAGCAGCTTTATCGGGGTAGAGAGGAGGGGGGATAATTCACCCCTCCACTTT

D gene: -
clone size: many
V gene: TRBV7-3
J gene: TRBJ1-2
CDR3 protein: CASSLTSGDRGYTF
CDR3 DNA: TGTGCCAGCAGCTTAACATCCGGGGATCGGGGCTACACCTTC

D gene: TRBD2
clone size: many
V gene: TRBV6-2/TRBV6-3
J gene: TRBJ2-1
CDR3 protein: CASSYSLAGSYNEQFF
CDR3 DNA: TGTGCCAGCAGTTACTCGCTAGCGGGGTCTTACAATGAGCAGTTCTTC

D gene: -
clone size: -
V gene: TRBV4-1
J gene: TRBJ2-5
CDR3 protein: CASRTEPAYQETQYF
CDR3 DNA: TGCGCCAGCAGGACGGAGCCCGCGTACCAAGAGACCCAGTACTTC

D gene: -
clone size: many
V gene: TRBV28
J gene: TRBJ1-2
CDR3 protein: CASSLSGTPNYGYTF
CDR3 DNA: TGTGCCAGCAGTTTATCCGGGACACCTAACTATGGCTACACCTTC

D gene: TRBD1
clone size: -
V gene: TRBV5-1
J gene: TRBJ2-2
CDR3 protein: CASRRTGGTGELFF
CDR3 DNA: TGCGCCAGCAGACGAACAGGGGGCACCGGGGAGCTGTTTTTT

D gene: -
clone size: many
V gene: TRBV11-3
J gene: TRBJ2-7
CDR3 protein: CASSLGDQSAQYF
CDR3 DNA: TGTGCCAGCAGCTTAGGGGACCAATCTGCGCAGTACTTC

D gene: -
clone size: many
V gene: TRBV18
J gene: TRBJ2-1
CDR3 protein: CASSPGSYSYNEQFF
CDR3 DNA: TGTGCCAGCTCACCGGGATCCTACTCCTACAATGAGCAGTTCTTC

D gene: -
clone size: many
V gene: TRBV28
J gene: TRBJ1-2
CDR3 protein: CASSSYASGGPLGYTF
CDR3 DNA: TGTGCCAGCAGTTCCTACGCCTCGGGGGGGCCCTTGGGCTACACCTTC

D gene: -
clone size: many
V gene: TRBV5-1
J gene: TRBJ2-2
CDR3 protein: CASSLVAFAGELFF
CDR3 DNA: TGCGCCAGCAGCTTGGTAGCCTTCGCCGGGGAGCTGTTTTTT

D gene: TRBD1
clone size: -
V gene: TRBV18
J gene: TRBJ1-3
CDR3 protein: CASSRQGPTNTIYF
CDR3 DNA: TGTGCCAGCTCCCGACAGGGGCCGACAAACACCATATATTTT

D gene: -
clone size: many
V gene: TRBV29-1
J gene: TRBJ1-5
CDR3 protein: CSVEPGEYSNQPQHF
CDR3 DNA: TGCAGCGTTGAACCTGGAGAATATAGCAATCAGCCCCAGCATTTT

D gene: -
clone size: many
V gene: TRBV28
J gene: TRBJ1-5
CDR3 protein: CASSLFAQSYSNQPQHF
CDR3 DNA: TGTGCCAGCAGTTTATTTGCGCAGAGTTATAGCAATCAGCCCCAGCATTTT